Listed here are 9 T cell receptor beta chains from one sample, sequenced in a study of T cell repertoires in cytomegalovirus infection. These receptors are not linked to any known antigen. Each CDR3 protein is one row after TCRdb ran MiXCR on the reads. The repertoire holds about 570,000 distinct CDR3 sequences, just under 40% seen once, with more than 40% in the top ten. The source material was cultured PBMCs, sampled from culture after CMV antigen stimulation. All receptors derive from a human donor in good health (CMV status not recorded). Some clones in this sample may be carry-over from other donors' samples.

This rearrangement joins TRBV20-1 to TRBJ2-7, with TRBD2 identical over 8 bases. There are 17 residues in the CDR3. The V gene end was trimmed by 3 bases and the J gene end by 4 bases; junction bases not matched to a gene: 17. CDR1 and CDR2 (germline): DFQATT, SNEGSKA (reference sequence). CDR3 residues: CSASQLGGLAGMYEQYF. The CDR3 bases are TGCAGTGCTAGTCAGTTGGGGGGGCTAGCGGGTATGTACGAGCAGTACTTC.

Of note for this clonotype: Its ends do not fully match the called genes, so a read error is possible. The V and J genes are TRBV27 and TRBJ2-1; D not resolved. This CDR3 is built from 15 residues. CDR1 is MNHEY, CDR2 SMNVEV, per germline (reference sequence). CDR3 loop: CASSALVGSYNVQFF. CDR3 DNA sequence: TGTGCCAGCAGTGCCTTAGTGGGCTCCTACAATGTGCAGTTCTTC.

The chain joins TRBV28 to TRBJ2-4, with 8 bases aligning to TRBD1. Germline V gives CDR1 MDHEN, CDR2 SYDVKM. V dropped 5 bases and J dropped 0; count of bases not matched to a gene: 9. CDR3 length equals 17 residues. This CDR3 is CASSGTGLGLAKNIQYF. The CDR3, as DNA: TGTGCCAGCAGTGGGACAGGATTGGGCCTAGCCAAAAACATTCAGTACTTC.

This clonotype was counted only a few times. The J gene is TRBJ1-4, the V gene TRBV7-2; 7 positions match TRBD1. The germline gives CDR1 SGHTA, CDR2 FQGNSA. The CDR3 consists of 15 residues. V was clipped by 5 bases and J by 4 bases; unmatched bases: 7. The CDR3 protein is CASSTTGTVNEKLFF. For the CDR3, the DNA is TGTGCCAGCAGCACTACCGGGACAGTTAATGAAAAACTGTTTTTT.

The V gene is TRBV7-2, the J gene TRBJ1-5; D remains unclear. With 5 bases removed from V and 0 bases from J, the gap between germline ends came to 14 bases. This CDR3 is 16 amino acids long. Germline lookup yields CDR1 SGHTA and CDR2 FQGNSA. The DNA of the CDR3 is TGTGCCAGCAGCCCCCGGTACGGTTATAGCAATCAGCCCCAGCATTTT. Translated, it gives CASSPRYGYSNQPQHF.

V gene TRBV2 combines with J gene TRBJ2-2; tentative D call: TRBD2 (5 bases). CDR1 is SNHLY and CDR2 is FYNNEI in the germline V gene. The CDR3 extends over 13 amino acids. The ends were cut back, 7 bases at V and 7 bases at J, with 13 bases in the middle. In nucleotides, the CDR3 is TGTGCCAGCATGGCGGAGGCGGGCGGGGAGCTGTTTTTT. It yields the protein CASMAEAGGELFF.

This clonotype was observed a few times. V gene TRBV28 combines with J gene TRBJ2-6, with D possibly being TRBD1 (5 bases). Germline-derived CDR1 and CDR2 are MDHEN and SYDVKM. The germline V and J ends were trimmed by 5 bases and 2 bases, with 13 bases remaining between them. The CDR3 loop spans 16 amino acids. This chain's CDR3 is CASSPDSSPGANVLTF. In DNA, the CDR3 is TGTGCCAGCAGTCCAGACAGCTCCCCTGGGGCCAACGTCCTGACTTTC.

The J gene is TRBJ2-2, the V gene TRBV5-1, with 10 nucleotides matching TRBD2. Trimming removed 0 bases from V and 6 bases from J; junction bases left unmatched: 11. The CDR3 extends over 18 amino acids. Germline V gene sequence: CDR1 SGHRS, CDR2 YFSETQ. CDR3 sequence (DNA): TGCGCCAGCAGCTTGGGTCTAGCGGGAGTAGCTTTATCCGGGGAGCTGTTTTTT. Translation gives CASSLGLAGVALSGELFF. The full variable domain, its missing parts supplied by reference TRBV5-1 and TRBJ2-2, is KAGVTQTPRYLIKTRGQQVTLSCSPISGHRSVSWYQQTPGQGLQFLFEYFSETQRNKGNFPGRFSGRQFSNSRSEMNVSTLELGDSALYLCASSLGLAGVALSGELFFGEGSRLTVL.

The CDR3 sequence: CASSPRWGSADTQYF. The CDR3 nucleotides are TGTGCCAGCAGCCCGCGCTGGGGGAGTGCAGATACGCAGTATTTT. The chain recombines TRBV7-6 with TRBJ2-3; D might be TRBD1 or TRBD2, each matching 5 bases. The V gene's germline CDR1 is SGHVS and CDR2 FNYEAQ. This CDR3 is 15 amino acids long. The germline V and J ends were trimmed by 5 bases and 4 bases, with 16 bases remaining between them.